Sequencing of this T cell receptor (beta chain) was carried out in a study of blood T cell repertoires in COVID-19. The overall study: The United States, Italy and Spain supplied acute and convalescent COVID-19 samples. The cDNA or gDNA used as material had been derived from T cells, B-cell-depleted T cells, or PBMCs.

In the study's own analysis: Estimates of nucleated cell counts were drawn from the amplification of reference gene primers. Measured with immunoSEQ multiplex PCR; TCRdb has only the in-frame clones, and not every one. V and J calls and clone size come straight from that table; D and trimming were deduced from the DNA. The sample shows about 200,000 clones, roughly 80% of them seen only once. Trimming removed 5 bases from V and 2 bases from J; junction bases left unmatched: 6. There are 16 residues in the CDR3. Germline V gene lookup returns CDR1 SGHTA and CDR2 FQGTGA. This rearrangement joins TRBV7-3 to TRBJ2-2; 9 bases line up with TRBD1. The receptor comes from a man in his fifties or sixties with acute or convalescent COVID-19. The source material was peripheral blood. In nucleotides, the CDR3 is TGTGCCAGCAGCCCAACAGGGGGCCAAAACACCGGGGAGCTGTTTTTT. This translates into CASSPTGGQNTGELFF.